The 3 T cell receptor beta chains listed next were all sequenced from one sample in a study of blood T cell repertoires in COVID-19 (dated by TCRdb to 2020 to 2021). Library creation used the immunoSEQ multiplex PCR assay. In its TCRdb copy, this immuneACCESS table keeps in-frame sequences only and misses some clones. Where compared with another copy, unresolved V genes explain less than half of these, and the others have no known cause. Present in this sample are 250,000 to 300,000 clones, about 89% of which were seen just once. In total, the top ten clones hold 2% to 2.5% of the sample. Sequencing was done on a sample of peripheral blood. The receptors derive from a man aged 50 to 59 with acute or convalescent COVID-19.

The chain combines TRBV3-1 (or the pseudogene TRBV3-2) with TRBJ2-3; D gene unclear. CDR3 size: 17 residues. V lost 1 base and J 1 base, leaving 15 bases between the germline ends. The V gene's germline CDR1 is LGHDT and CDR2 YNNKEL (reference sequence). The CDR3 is CASSQVGAPARTDTQYF. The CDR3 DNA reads TGTGCCAGCAGCCAAGTCGGAGCCCCCGCCCGCACAGATACGCAGTATTTT.

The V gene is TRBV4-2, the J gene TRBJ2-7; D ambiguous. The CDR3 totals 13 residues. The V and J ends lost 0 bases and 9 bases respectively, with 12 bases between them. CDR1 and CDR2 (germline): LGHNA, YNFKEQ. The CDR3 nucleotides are TGTGCCAGCAGCCAAGAGCCAGGCTTTGGGCAGTACTTC. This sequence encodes CASSQEPGFGQYF.

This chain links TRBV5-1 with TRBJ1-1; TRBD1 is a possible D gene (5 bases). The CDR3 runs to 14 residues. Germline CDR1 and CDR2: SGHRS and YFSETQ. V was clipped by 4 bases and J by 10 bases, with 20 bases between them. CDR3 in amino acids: CASSPNSYPGGAFF. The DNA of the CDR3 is TGCGCCAGCAGCCCAAACTCTTACCCCGGGGGAGCTTTCTTT.